The T cell receptor beta chain described here comes from a study of CD8+ T cells in alopecia areata. Study findings and constraints: Lesional scalp displayed greater clonality than normal scalp, most notably in alopecia totalis/universalis.

The sequencing template was cDNA reverse transcribed from extracted RNA. This table comes from immunoSEQ multiplex PCR, and its TCRdb copy is limited to in-frame clones, with some not included. Here the sample spans about 180,000 clones, around 63% being singletons. This CDR3 is 12 amino acids long. V lost 4 bases and J 5 bases, leaving 8 bases between the germline ends. Germline V CDR1 and CDR2: SGHTA, FQGNSA. Turning to this clone: Its antigen is undetermined.

In alopecia areata patients, both lesional scalp punch biopsies and peripheral blood were collected. The material was CD4+ T cells sorted from blood, obtained at week 0. The V gene is TRBV7-2, the J gene TRBJ2-5; D not certain. The TCR originated in a human donor with alopecia areata. CDR3 protein: CASSSTAETQYF. As DNA, the CDR3 is TGTGCCAGCAGCTCAACCGCGGAGACCCAGTACTTC.